This T cell receptor beta chain stems from a study of T-cell reconstitution after alpha-beta-depleted transplantation in children. CDR3 length equals 14 residues. V was cut by 4 bases and J by 6 bases, with 13 bases left in between. From germline, CDR1 is MRHNA and CDR2 SNTAGT. Unique molecular identifiers were incorporated when the TCRbeta library was constructed. TCRdb redid the calling of the PCR reads with MiXCR, one entry per CDR3 protein. The sample consists of 500,000 or so distinct CDR3 sequences, around a third of them appearing once. The sequences come from PBMCs from the stem cell graft donor, collected from the stem cell graft. The rearrangement links TRBV6-4 to TRBJ2-1; D is unresolved. This sequence was found in a human donor who donated a stem cell graft to a child with aplastic anemia. The CDR3 sequence is CASSVLTGSNEQFF. The CDR3 coding sequence is TGTGCCAGCAGTGTGTTAACGGGTTCCAATGAGCAGTTCTTC.